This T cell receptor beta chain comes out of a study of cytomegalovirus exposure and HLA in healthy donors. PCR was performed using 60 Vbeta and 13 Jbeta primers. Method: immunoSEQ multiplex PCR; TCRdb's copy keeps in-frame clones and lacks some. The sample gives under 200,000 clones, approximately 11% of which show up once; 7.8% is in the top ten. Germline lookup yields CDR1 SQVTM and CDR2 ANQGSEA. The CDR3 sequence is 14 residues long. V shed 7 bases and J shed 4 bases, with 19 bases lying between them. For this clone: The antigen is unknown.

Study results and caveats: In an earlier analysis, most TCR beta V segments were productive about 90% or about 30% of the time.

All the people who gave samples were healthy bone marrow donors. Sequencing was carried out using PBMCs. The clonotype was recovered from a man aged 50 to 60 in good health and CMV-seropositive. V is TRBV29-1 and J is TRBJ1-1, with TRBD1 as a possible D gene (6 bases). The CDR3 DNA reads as TGCAGCGCCGCACGACCCCCAGGGGTCACTGAAGCTTTCTTT. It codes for CSAARPPGVTEAFF.